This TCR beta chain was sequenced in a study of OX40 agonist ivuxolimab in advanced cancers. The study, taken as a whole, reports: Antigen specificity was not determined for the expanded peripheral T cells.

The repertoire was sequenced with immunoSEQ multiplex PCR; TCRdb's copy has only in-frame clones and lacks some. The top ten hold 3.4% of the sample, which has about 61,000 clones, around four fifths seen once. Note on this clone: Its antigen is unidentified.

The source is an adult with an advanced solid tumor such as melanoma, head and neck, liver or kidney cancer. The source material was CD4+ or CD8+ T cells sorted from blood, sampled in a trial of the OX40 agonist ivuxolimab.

CDR3 region: CAISDGTGVHEQYF. Written as DNA, the CDR3 is TGTGCCATCAGTGACGGGACAGGGGTCCACGAGCAGTACTTC. The chain uses TRBV10-3 and TRBJ2-7; 10 positions match TRBD1. V lost 3 bases and J lost 5; bases outside the gene matches: 4. Germline CDR1 and CDR2: ENHRY and SYGVKD. The CDR3 contains 14 residues.